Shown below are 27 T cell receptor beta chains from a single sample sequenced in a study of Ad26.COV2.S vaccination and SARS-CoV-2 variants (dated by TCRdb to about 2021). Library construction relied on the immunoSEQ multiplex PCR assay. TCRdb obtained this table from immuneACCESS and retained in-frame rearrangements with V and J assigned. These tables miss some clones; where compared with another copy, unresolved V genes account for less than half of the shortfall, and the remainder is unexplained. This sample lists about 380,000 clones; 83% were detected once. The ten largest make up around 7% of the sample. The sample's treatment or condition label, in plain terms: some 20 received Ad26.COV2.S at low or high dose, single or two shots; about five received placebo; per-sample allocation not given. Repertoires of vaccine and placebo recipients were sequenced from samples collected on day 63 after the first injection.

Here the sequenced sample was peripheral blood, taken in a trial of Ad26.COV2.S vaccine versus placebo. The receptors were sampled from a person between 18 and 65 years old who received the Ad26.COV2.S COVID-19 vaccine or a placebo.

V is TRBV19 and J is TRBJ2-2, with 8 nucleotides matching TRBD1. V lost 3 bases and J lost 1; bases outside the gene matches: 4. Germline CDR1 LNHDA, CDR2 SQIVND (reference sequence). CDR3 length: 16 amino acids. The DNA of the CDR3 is TGTGCCAGTAGTATTATAACAGGGGGGAACACCGGGGAGCTGTTTTTT. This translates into CASSIITGGNTGELFF. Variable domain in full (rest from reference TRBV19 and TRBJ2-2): DGGITQSPKYLFRKEGQNVTLSCEQNLNHDAMYWYRQDPGQGLRLIYYSQIVNDFQKGDIAEGYSVSREKKESFPLTVTSAQKNPTAFYLCASSIITGGNTGELFFGEGSRLTVL.

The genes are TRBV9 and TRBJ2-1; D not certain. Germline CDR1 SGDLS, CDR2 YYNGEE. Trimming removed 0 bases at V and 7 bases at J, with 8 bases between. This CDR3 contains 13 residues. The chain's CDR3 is CASSVVSTNEQFF. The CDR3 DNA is TGTGCCAGCAGCGTAGTTAGTACAAATGAGCAGTTCTTC.

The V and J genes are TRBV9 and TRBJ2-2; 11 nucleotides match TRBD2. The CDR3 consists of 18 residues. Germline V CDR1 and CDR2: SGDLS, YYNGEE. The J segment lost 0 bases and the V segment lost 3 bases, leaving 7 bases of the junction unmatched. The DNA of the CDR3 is TGTGCCAGCAGCGACCGACTAGCGGGGCTTGCGAACACCGGGGAGCTGTTTTTT. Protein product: CASSDRLAGLANTGELFF.

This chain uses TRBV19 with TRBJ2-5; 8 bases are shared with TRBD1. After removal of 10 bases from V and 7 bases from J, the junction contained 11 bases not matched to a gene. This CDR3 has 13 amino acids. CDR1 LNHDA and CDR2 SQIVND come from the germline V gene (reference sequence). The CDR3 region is CATGSQGAGTQYF. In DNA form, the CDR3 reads TGTGCCACCGGTTCCCAGGGGGCGGGGACCCAGTACTTC.

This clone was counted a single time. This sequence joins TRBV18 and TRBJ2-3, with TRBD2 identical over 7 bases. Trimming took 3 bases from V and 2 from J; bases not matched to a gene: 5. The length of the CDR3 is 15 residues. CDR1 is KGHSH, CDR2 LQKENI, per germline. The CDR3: CASSPATSPTDTQYF. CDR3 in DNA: TGTGCCAGCTCACCCGCGACTAGCCCCACAGATACGCAGTATTTT.

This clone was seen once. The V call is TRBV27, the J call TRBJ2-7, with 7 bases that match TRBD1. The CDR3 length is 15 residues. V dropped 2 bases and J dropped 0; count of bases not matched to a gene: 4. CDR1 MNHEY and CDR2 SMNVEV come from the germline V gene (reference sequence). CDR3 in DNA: TGTGCCAGCAGTTTAAGGGACAGCAGCTCCTACGAGCAGTACTTC. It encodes CASSLRDSSSYEQYF.

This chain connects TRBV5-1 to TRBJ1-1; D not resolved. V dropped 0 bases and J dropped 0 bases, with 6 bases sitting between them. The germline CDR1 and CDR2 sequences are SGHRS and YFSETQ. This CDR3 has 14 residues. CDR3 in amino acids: CASSLVQMNTEAFF. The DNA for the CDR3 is TGCGCCAGCAGCTTGGTACAGATGAACACTGAAGCTTTCTTT.

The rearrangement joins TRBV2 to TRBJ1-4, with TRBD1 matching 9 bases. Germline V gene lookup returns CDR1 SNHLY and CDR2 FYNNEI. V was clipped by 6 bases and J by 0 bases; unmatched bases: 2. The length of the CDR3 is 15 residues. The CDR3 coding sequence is TGTGCCAGCAGACAGGGGGCCACAACTAATGAAAAACTGTTTTTT. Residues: CASRQGATTNEKLFF.

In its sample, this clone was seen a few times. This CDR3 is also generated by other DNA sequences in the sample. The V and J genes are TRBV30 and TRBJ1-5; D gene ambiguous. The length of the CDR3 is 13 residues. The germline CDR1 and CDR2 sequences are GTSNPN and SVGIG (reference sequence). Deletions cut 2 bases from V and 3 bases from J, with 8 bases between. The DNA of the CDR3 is TGTGCCTGGAGTTCGGGTTTCAATCAGCCCCAGCATTTT. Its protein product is CAWSSGFNQPQHF.

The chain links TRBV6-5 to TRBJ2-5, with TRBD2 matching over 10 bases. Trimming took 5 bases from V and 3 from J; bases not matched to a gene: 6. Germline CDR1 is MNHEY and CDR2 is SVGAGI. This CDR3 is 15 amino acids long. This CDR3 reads CASSPFLAGEETQYF. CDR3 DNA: TGTGCCAGCAGTCCCTTCCTAGCGGGAGAAGAGACCCAGTACTTC.

CDR3 coding DNA: TGCGCCAGCAGCTTGGCTCTAGCGGGAGGGCCCGGTGAGCAGTTCTTC. Amino acids: CASSLALAGGPGEQFF. The rearrangement uses TRBV5-1 and TRBJ2-1; 12 bases line up with TRBD2. CDR3 size: 16 residues. Germline CDR1 reads SGHRS; CDR2 reads YFSETQ. With V trimmed by 0 bases and J by 9 bases, 7 bases remained unmatched.

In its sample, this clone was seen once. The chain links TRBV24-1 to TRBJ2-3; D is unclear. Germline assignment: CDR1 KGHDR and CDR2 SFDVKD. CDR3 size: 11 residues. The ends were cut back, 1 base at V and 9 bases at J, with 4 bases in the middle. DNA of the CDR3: TGTGCCACCAGTGATTTCGGGACGCAGTATTTT. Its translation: CATSDFGTQYF.

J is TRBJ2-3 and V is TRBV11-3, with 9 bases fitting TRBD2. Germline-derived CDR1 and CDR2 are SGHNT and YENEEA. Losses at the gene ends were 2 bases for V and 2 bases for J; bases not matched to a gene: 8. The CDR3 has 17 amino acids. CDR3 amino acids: CASSLPTSGRLTDTQYF. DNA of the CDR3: TGTGCCAGCAGCTTACCTACTAGCGGGCGACTCACAGATACGCAGTATTTT. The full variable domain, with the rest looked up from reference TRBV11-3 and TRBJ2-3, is EAGVVQSPRYKIIEKKQPVAFWCNPISGHNTLYWYLQNLGQGPELLIRYENEEAVDDSQLPKDRFSAERLKGVDSTLKIQPAELGDSAVYLCASSLPTSGRLTDTQYFGPGTRLTVL.

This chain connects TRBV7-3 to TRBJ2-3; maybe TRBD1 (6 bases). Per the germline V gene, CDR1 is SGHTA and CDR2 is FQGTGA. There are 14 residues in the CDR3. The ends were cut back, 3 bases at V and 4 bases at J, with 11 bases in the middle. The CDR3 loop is CASSFFGGPDTQYF. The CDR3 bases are TGTGCCAGCAGCTTTTTTGGGGGCCCAGATACGCAGTATTTT.

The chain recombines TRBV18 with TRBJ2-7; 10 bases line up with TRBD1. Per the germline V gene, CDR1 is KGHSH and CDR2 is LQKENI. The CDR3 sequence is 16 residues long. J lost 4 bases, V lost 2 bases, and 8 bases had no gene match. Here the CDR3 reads CASSPSTRDRGYEQYF. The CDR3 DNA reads TGTGCCAGCTCACCATCAACACGGGACAGGGGATACGAGCAGTACTTC.

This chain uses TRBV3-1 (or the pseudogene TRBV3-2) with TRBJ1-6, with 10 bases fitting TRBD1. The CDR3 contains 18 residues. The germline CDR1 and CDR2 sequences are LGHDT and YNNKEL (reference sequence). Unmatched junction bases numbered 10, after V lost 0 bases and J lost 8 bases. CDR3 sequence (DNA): TGTGCCAGCAGCCAAGACCGTGGATTAGGGACAGGGGATTCACCCCTCCACTTT. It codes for CASSQDRGLGTGDSPLHF.

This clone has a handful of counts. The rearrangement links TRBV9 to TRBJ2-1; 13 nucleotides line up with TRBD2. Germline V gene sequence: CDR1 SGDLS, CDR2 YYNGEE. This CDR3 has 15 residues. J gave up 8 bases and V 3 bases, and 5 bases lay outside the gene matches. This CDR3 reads CASSDGTSGIDEQFF. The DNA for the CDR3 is TGTGCCAGCAGCGACGGGACTAGCGGGATAGATGAGCAGTTCTTC.

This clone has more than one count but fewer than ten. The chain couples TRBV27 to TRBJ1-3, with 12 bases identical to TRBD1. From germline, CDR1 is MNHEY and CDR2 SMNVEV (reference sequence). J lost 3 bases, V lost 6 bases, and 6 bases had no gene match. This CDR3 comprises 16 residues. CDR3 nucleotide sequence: TGTGCCAGCAGGGGACAGGGGGCACGTAGTGGAAACACCATATATTTT. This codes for CASRGQGARSGNTIYF.

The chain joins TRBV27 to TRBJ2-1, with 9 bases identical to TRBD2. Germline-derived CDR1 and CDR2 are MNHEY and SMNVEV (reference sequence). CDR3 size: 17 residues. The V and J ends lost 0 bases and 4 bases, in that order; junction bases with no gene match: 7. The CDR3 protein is CASSLSGLAFPYNEQFF. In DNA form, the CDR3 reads TGTGCCAGCAGTTTATCAGGACTAGCGTTTCCTTACAATGAGCAGTTCTTC.

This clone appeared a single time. This chain's CDR3 is CASSLPAAGGPVNEQFF. For the CDR3, the DNA is TGTGCCAGCAGCTTACCGGCAGCGGGGGGGCCGGTCAATGAGCAGTTCTTC. V is TRBV7-6 and J is TRBJ2-1; 10 nucleotides line up with TRBD2. Germline values: CDR1 SGHVS, CDR2 FNYEAQ. With 2 bases clipped from V and 6 bases from J, the junction kept 10 bases outside the gene matches. This CDR3 has 17 amino acids.

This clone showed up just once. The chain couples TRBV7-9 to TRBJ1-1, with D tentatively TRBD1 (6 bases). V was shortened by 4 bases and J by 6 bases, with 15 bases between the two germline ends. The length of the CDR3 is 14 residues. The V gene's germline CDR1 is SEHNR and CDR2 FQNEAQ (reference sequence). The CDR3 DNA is TGTGCCAGCAGCTCACTGAAGGGGGTCGCTGAAGCTTTCTTT. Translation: CASSSLKGVAEAFF.

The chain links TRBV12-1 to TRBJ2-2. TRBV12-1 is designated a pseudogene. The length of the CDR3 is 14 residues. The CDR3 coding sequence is TGTGCCAGCAGCGGCCCGGGGGCCACCGGGGAGCTGTTTTTT. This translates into CASSGPGATGELFF.

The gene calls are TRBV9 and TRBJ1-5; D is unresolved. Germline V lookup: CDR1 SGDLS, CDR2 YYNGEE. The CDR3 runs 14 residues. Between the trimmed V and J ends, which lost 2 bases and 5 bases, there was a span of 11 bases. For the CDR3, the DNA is TGTGCCAGCAGCGTGGACGGTCGGTATCAGCCCCAGCATTTT. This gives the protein CASSVDGRYQPQHF.

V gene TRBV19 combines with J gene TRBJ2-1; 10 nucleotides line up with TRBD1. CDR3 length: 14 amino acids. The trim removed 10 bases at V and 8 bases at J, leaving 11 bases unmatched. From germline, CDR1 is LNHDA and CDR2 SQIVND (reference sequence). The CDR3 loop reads CATQWTGGIYEQFF. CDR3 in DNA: TGTGCCACCCAATGGACAGGGGGTATCTATGAGCAGTTCTTC.

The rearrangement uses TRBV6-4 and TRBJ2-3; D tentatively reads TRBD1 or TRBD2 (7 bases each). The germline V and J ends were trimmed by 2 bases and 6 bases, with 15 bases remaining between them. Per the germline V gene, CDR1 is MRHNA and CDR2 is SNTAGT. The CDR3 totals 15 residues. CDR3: CASSDRGGGRDTQYF. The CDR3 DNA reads TGTGCCAGCAGTGACCGGGGAGGGGGCCGGGATACGCAGTATTTT.

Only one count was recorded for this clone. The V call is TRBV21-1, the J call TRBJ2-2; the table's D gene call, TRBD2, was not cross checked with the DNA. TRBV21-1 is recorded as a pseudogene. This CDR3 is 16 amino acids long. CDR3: CASSWAASANTGELFF. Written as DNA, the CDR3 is TGTGCCAGCAGCTGGGCCGCTAGCGCGAACACCGGGGAGCTGTTTTTT.

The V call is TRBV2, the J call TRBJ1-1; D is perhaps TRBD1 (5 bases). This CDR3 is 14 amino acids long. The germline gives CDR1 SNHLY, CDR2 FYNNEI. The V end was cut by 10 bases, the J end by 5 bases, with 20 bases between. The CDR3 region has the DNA TGTGCCACCTACCCCAGGGTTCGGGGAACTGAAGCTTTCTTT. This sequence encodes CATYPRVRGTEAFF.